This T cell receptor (beta chain) emerged from a study of blood T cell repertoires in COVID-19. Only a few counts were recorded for this clone. Assay used: immunoSEQ multiplex PCR; TCRdb lists only in-frame clones, some missing. The data contain 300,000 to 400,000 clones, around 87% of them singletons. V dropped 0 bases and J dropped 7 bases, with 7 bases sitting between them. Germline loops: CDR1 WSHSY, CDR2 SAAADI. This CDR3 region has 14 residues. The sample comprised peripheral blood. This clonotype was obtained from a man aged 50 to 60 with active or convalescent COVID-19. V usage is TRBV10-2 and J usage is TRBJ1-6; D is possibly TRBD1 (5 bases). The DNA of the CDR3 is TGCGCCAGCAGTGAGTCGCAGGGAAATTCACCCCTCCACTTT. This gives the protein CASSESQGNSPLHF.